Following are 9 T cell receptor beta chains from one sample sequenced in a study of blood T cells in healthy people across ages. Primers used in a second PCR of roughly 6 to 11 cycles were a sample-barcoded 5' primer and a J-beta primer mix. MiXCR, run by TCRdb on the 5' RACE reads, gives a single entry per CDR3 protein. This table has about 560,000 distinct CDR3 sequences, roughly a quarter appearing once. The sample was also linked to a second study, of T cells of mothers and their children.

The sample comprised blood. Receptors originate from a boy between 2 and 10 years old in good health.

This clonotype was observed at least ten times. V usage is TRBV6-6 and J usage is TRBJ2-5, with no clear D. CDR3 length: 12 amino acids. V lost 10 bases to trimming and J lost 4 bases, with 13 bases between them. The germline V gene encodes CDR1 MNHNY and CDR2 SVGAGI (reference sequence). For the CDR3, the DNA is TGTGCCATCTCACTGGCAACAGAGACCCAGTACTTC. It encodes CAISLATETQYF.

This rearrangement joins TRBV29-1 to TRBJ2-5; TRBD2 aligns across 9 bases. Per germline, CDR1 SQVTM and CDR2 ANQGSEA. V was pared by 4 bases and J by 1 base, with 4 bases of the junction left unmatched. The CDR3 is made up of 14 amino acids. The CDR3 DNA follows: TGCAGCGTTGCGCGCGGGAGGGTCCAAGAGACCCAGTACTTC. Encoded protein: CSVARGRVQETQYF.

A remark on this clonotype: One junction end disagrees with the germline gene, perhaps due to a read error. This rearrangement joins TRBV2 to TRBJ2-7, with 8 bases identical to TRBD1. The CDR3 loop spans 15 amino acids. Germline lookup yields CDR1 SNHLY and CDR2 FYNNEI. The CDR3 DNA reads as TGTGCCAGCAGGGAAGGGACAGGAGCTGCCTACGAGCAGTACTTC. It translates to CASREGTGAAYEQYF.

The CDR3 loop reads CASRAGGSYNEQFF. The CDR3 bases are TGTGCCAGCAGAGCGGGAGGCTCCTACAATGAGCAGTTCTTC. The chain couples TRBV2 to TRBJ2-1; 9 nucleotides agree with TRBD2. Germline V gene sequence: CDR1 SNHLY, CDR2 FYNNEI. CDR3 length: 14 residues. The V gene end was trimmed by 6 bases and the J gene end by 0 bases; junction bases not matched to a gene: 0.

V is TRBV20-1 and J is TRBJ2-1; TRBD1 matches 10 bases. Germline-derived CDR1 and CDR2 are DFQATT and SNEGSKA (reference sequence). The CDR3 has 14 residues. V was clipped by 6 bases and J by 7 bases; unmatched bases: 9. The CDR3 loop reads CSALTGGVRNEQFF. CDR3 DNA: TGCAGTGCGCTGACAGGGGGCGTTAGGAATGAGCAGTTCTTC.

This clonotype was picked up a small number of times. This sequence joins TRBV20-1 and TRBJ2-5; D might be TRBD2 (6 bases). Germline CDR1 is DFQATT and CDR2 is SNEGSKA (reference sequence). V lost 1 base and J lost 2, with 17 bases in between. This CDR3 spans 16 amino acids. The DNA of the CDR3 is TGCAGTGCTAGAGCGCTGGGGGGAAGTTTTCAAGAGACCCAGTACTTC. It translates to CSARALGGSFQETQYF.

As concerns this clonotype: A junction end diverges from the germline sequence, so it may reflect a read error. The CDR3 DNA reads TGTGCCATCAGTGATAGGGGGACTCCTTCCTTC. It specifies CAISDRGTPSF. The chain uses TRBV10-3 and TRBJ2-5; either TRBD1 or TRBD2 may supply D (6 bases each). CDR1 is ENHRY and CDR2 is SYGVKD in the germline V gene. This CDR3 has 11 residues.

This chain's CDR3 is CASSSQGALTNEKLFF. The CDR3 nucleotides read TGTGCCAGCAGTTCCCAGGGGGCGTTAACTAATGAAAAACTGTTTTTT. The J gene is TRBJ1-4, the V gene TRBV12-3 or TRBV12-4; 8 nucleotides match TRBD1. V was pared by 4 bases and J by 1 base, with 5 bases of the junction left unmatched. The CDR3 spans 16 residues.

A single count supports this clonotype. The V and J genes are TRBV10-3 and TRBJ2-7, with 14 bases lining up with TRBD2. The CDR3 contains 13 residues. V dropped 8 bases and J dropped 6; count of bases not matched to a gene: 3. The germline V gene encodes CDR1 ENHRY and CDR2 SYGVKD. CDR3 nucleotides: TGTGCCATCGGACTAGCGGGAGGCTCCGAGCAGTACTTC. Its translation is CAIGLAGGSEQYF.